This T cell receptor (beta chain) was retrieved from a study of T cells in Graves' hyperthyroidism and ophthalmopathy. Overall study: Peripheral blood samples were taken at initial diagnosis, prior to any treatment.

Findings and caveats of the study: In the blood, most expanded thyroid clonotypes above 0.001 appeared as well.

V lost 3 bases to trimming and J lost 8 bases; unmatched junction nucleotides: 6. The CDR3 is made up of 13 amino acids. Germline assignment: CDR1 SGHVS and CDR2 FQNEAQ. It was RNA transcripts that yielded the amplified TCR beta CDR3 regions. In the first-round RT-PCR of the TCR CDR3, the HTBI primer set was used. TCRdb fed the multiplex PCR reads into MiXCR, producing one record per CDR3 protein. The data hold approximately 400,000 distinct CDR3 sequences, with 15% to 17% observed a single time. Out of less than 12 ml of fresh peripheral blood came the PBMCs. This clonotype was found many times. The antigen remains unidentified.

This rearrangement joins TRBV7-8 to TRBJ1-2; TRBD1 agrees at 7 bases. The clonotype comes from a woman between 18 and 30 years old with Graves' hyperthyroidism. Material for sequencing was blood. CDR3 protein: CASSFTGEGGYTF. The CDR3 DNA follows: TGTGCCAGCAGCTTCACAGGGGAGGGGGGCTACACCTTC.